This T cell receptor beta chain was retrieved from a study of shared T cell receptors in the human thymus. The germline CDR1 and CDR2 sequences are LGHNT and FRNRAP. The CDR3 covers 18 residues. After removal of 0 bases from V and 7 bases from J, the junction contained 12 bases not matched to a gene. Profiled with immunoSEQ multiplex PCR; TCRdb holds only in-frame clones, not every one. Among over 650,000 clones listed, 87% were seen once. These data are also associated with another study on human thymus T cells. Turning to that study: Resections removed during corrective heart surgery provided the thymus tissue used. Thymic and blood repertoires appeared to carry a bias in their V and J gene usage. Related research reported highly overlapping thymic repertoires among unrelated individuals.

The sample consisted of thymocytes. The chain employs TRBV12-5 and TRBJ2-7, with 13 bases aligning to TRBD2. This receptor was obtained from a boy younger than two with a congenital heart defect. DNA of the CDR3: TGTGCTAGTGGTTTGGTAAGGGAAGGACTAGCGGGAGCAGAAGAGCAGTACTTC. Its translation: CASGLVREGLAGAEEQYF.